These 12 T cell receptor beta chains came from one sample sequenced in a study of blood T cell repertoires in COVID-19 (dated by TCRdb to 2019 to 2021). Libraries came from the immunoSEQ multiplex PCR assay. TCRdb provides this immuneACCESS table in a form limited to in-frame rearrangements. Some clones are lacking; in checked studies, under half of them reflect an unresolved V gene, and why the rest are absent is not known. Here the sample has fewer than 200,000 clones; over 60% occur a single time. The top ten constitute about 26% of the sample. The specimen was peripheral blood. The receptors here all came from a woman in her 70s with acute or convalescent COVID-19.

The chain employs TRBV7-2 and TRBJ1-2; the D gene is possibly TRBD1 (5 bases). Germline V lookup: CDR1 SGHTA, CDR2 FQGNSA. The length of the CDR3 is 13 residues. Trimming stripped 5 bases from V and 2 bases from J, with 9 bases between. The CDR3 protein is CASSHDRNYGYTF. CDR3 bases: TGTGCCAGCAGCCACGACAGAAACTATGGCTACACCTTC. The variable domain in full, with the rest retrieved from reference TRBV7-2 and TRBJ1-2, is GAGVSQSPSNKVTEKGKDVELRCDPISGHTALYWYRQSLGQGLEFLIYFQGNSAPDKSGLPSDRFSAERTGGSVSTLTIQRTQQEDSAVYLCASSHDRNYGYTFGSGTRLTVV.

This clone has just one count. CDR3 loop: CASAGGPGTGELFF. CDR3 sequence (DNA): TGTGCCAGCGCGGGAGGGCCGGGGACCGGGGAGCTGTTTTTT. The V gene is TRBV6-5, the J gene TRBJ2-2; 9 positions agree with TRBD2. The junction had 6 bases not matched to a gene; V was cut back by 8 bases and J by 5 bases. The CDR3 consists of 14 residues. CDR1 and CDR2 (germline): MNHEY, SVGAGI.

This clone has only one observation. The genes are TRBV5-1 and TRBJ2-3, with a tentative D call TRBD2 (5 bases). With 4 bases removed from V and 0 bases from J, the gap between germline ends came to 30 bases. The CDR3 sequence is 21 residues long. Germline V gives CDR1 SGHRS, CDR2 YFSETQ. The CDR3 sequence: CASSGFPRGRWPPASTDTQYF. The CDR3 DNA follows: TGCGCCAGCAGCGGCTTCCCCAGAGGGCGATGGCCCCCGGCTAGCACAGATACGCAGTATTTT. Looking up the rest from reference TRBV5-1 and TRBJ2-3 gives the full variable domain: KAGVTQTPRYLIKTRGQQVTLSCSPISGHRSVSWYQQTPGQGLQFLFEYFSETQRNKGNFPGRFSGRQFSNSRSEMNVSTLELGDSALYLCASSGFPRGRWPPASTDTQYFGPGTRLTVL.

The rearrangement uses TRBV7-2 and TRBJ1-6; D unclear. Looked up from germline, CDR1 is SGHTA and CDR2 is FQGNSA. Trimming took off 1 base at V and 3 bases at J, with 10 bases between the two ends. This CDR3 region has 16 residues. CDR3 sequence (DNA): TGTGCCAGCAGCTTAGATGGCGGGTACTATAATTCACCCCTCCACTTT. Protein: CASSLDGGYYNSPLHF.

V and J are TRBV5-1 and TRBJ2-1; TRBD2 aligns across 11 bases. Germline V gene sequence: CDR1 SGHRS, CDR2 YFSETQ. The V and J ends lost 8 bases and 9 bases, in that order; junction bases with no gene match: 13. This CDR3 contains 15 residues. In DNA, the CDR3 is TGCGCCAGTACTTTAATCACTAGCGGGAGAGGTGAGCAGTTCTTC. Residues: CASTLITSGRGEQFF.

This clone turned up a few times. The chain employs TRBV3-1 (or the pseudogene TRBV3-2) and TRBJ2-7; D ambiguous. Germline CDR1 LGHDT, CDR2 YNNKEL (reference sequence). Trimming shortened V by 1 base and J by 3 bases, and 10 bases separated the two germline ends. CDR3 length: 14 residues. Here the CDR3 DNA reads TGTGCCAGCAGCCAAGCCGGAGCTGACTACGAGCAGTACTTC. Protein: CASSQAGADYEQYF.

This chain connects TRBV4-2 to TRBJ2-3; 8 bases match TRBD1. The CDR3 is 15 residues long. Germline-derived CDR1 and CDR2 are LGHNA and YNFKEQ. V shed 1 base and J 3 bases; nucleotides not matched to a gene: 3. CDR3 protein: CASSQGGQETDTQYF. CDR3 nucleotide sequence: TGTGCCAGCAGCCAAGGGGGACAGGAGACAGATACGCAGTATTTT.

The V gene is TRBV5-1, the J gene TRBJ2-1, with 9 bases matching TRBD2. The ends lost 1 base at V and 1 base at J; junction bases unmatched: 18. CDR3 length: 21 residues. Germline V gene sequence: CDR1 SGHRS, CDR2 YFSETQ. CDR3 sequence (DNA): TGCGCCAGCAGCTTGACCAACCAAGCCATATCGACTAGCGGTTCCTACAATGAGCAGTTCTTC. It translates to CASSLTNQAISTSGSYNEQFF.

The V gene is TRBV7-9, the J gene TRBJ2-1; 9 bases are a match to TRBD2. The CDR3 spans 18 residues. Germline CDR1 SEHNR, CDR2 FQNEAQ (reference sequence). The trim removed 5 bases at V and 0 bases at J, leaving 11 bases unmatched. CDR3 nucleotides: TGTGCCAGCAGCCAGGCAAGGCGGGAGGGGAGCTCCTACAATGAGCAGTTCTTC. Translation: CASSQARREGSSYNEQFF.

This chain links TRBV3-1 (or the pseudogene TRBV3-2) with TRBJ1-1; D unresolved. CDR1 is LGHDT and CDR2 is YNNKEL in the germline V gene (reference sequence). This CDR3 has 11 amino acids. Trimming pared 2 bases from V and 5 bases from J, leaving 3 bases between. CDR3 amino acids: CASSQLTEAFF. In DNA form, the CDR3 reads TGTGCCAGCAGCCAACTGACTGAAGCTTTCTTT.

The genes are TRBV2 and TRBJ1-2; TRBD1 matches at 8 bases. The germline CDR1 and CDR2 sequences are SNHLY and FYNNEI. Losses at the gene ends were 8 bases for V and 4 bases for J; bases not matched to a gene: 9. This CDR3 region has 14 residues. CDR3 sequence (DNA): TGTGCCAGCGGAAGGACAGGGTCTGCCTATGGCTACACCTTC. This translates into CASGRTGSAYGYTF.

The chain links TRBV7-9 to TRBJ1-1; 11 nucleotides line up with TRBD1. Germline loops: CDR1 SEHNR, CDR2 FQNEAQ (reference sequence). The CDR3 is 15 amino acids. The V segment lost 4 bases and the J segment 3 bases; nucleotides outside the gene matches: 4. CDR3 in DNA: TGTGCCAGCAGCTGGGGGACAGGGGGAGACACTGAAGCTTTCTTT. Protein product: CASSWGTGGDTEAFF.